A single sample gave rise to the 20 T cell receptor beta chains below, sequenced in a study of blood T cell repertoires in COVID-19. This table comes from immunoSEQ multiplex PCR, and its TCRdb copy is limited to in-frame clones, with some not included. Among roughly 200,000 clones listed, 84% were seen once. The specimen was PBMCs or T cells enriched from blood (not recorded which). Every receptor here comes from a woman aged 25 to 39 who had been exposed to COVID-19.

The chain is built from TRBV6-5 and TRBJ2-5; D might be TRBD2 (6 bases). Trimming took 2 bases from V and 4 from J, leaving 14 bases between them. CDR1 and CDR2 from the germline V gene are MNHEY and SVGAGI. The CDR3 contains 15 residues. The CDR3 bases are TGTGCCAGCAGTTACCCTCTGGGGGGAGTAGAGACCCAGTACTTC. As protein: CASSYPLGGVETQYF.

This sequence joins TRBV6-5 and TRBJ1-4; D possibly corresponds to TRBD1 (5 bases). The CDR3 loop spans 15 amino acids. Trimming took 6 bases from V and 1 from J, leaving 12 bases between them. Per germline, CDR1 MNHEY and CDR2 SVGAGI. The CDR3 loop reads CASSYGGGTNEKLFF. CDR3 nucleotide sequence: TGTGCCAGCAGCTACGGGGGGGGAACTAATGAAAAACTGTTTTTT.

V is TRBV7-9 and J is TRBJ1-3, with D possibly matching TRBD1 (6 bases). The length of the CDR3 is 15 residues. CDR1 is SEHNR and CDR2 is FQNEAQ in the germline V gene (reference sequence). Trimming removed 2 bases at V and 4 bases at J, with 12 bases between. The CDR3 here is CASSLQGTTGNTIYF. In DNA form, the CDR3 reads TGTGCCAGCAGCTTACAGGGGACAACAGGAAACACCATATATTTT. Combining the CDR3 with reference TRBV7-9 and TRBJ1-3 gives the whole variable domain DTGVSQNPRHKITKRGQNVTFRCDPISEHNRLYWYRQTLGQGPEFLTYFQNEAQLEKSRLLSDRFSAERPKGSFSTLEIQRTEQGDSAMYLCASSLQGTTGNTIYFGEGSWLTVV.

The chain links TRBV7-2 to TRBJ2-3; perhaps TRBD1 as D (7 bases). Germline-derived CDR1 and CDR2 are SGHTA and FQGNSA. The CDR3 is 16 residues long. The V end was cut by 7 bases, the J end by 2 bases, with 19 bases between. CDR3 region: CASTLRGRGDTDTQYF. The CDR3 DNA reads TGTGCCAGCACCTTGAGGGGGCGGGGCGACACAGATACGCAGTATTTT.

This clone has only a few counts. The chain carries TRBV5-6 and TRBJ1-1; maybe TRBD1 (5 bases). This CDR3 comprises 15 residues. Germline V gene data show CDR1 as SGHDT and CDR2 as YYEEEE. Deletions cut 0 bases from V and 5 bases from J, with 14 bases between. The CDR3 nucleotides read TGTGCCAGCAGCTTGGTGGCAGGGCCGGGTACTGAAGCTTTCTTT. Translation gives CASSLVAGPGTEAFF.

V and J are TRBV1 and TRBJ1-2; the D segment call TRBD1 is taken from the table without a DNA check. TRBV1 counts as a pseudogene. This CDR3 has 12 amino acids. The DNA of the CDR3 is TGCACCAGATATGGACAGTTCTATGGCTACACCTTC. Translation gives CTRYGQFYGYTF.

The CDR3 is CASSANGLAGTDTQYF. CDR3 DNA: TGCGCCAGCAGCGCCAACGGTCTAGCGGGGACAGATACGCAGTATTTT. The rearrangement uses TRBV5-1 and TRBJ2-3; TRBD2 agrees at 9 bases. The CDR3 contains 16 residues. Germline lookup yields CDR1 SGHRS and CDR2 YFSETQ. The V gene end was trimmed by 4 bases and the J gene end by 3 bases; junction bases not matched to a gene: 9.

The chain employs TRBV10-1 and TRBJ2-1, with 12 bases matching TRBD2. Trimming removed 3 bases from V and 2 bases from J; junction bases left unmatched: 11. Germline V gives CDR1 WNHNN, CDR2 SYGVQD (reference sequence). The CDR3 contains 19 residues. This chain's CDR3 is CASSDRTSGAPSTYNEQFF. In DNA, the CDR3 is TGCGCCAGCAGTGATAGGACTAGCGGGGCACCCTCCACCTACAATGAGCAGTTCTTC.

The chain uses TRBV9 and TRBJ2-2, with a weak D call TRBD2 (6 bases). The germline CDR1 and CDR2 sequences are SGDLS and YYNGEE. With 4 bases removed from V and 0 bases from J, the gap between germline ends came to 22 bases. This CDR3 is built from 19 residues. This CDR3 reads CASSTPLRRGTSNTGELFF. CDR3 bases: TGTGCCAGCAGCACACCATTGAGGAGGGGCACCTCGAACACCGGGGAGCTGTTTTTT.

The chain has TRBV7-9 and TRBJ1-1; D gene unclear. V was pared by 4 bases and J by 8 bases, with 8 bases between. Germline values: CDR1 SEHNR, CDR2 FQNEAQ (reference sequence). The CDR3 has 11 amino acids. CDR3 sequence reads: CASSSSGEAFF. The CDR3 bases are TGTGCCAGCAGCTCCTCGGGGGAAGCTTTCTTT.

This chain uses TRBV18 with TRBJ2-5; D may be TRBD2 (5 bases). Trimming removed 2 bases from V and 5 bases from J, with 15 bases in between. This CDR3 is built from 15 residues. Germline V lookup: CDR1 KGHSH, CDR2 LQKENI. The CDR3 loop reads CASSPGTSSVETQYF. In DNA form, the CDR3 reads TGTGCCAGCTCACCAGGAACTAGTTCCGTGGAGACCCAGTACTTC.

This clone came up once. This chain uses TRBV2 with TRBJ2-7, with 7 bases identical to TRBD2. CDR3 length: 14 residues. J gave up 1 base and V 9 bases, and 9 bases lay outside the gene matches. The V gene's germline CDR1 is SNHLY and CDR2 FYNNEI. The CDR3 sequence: CASTGTTYSYEQYF. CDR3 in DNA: TGTGCCAGTACCGGGACTACCTATTCCTACGAGCAGTACTTC.

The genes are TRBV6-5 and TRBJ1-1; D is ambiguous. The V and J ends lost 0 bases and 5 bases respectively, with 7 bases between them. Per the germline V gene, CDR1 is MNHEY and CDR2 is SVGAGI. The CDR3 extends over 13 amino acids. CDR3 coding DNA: TGTGCCAGCAGTTACTCCCAGCGTACTGAAGCTTTCTTT. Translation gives CASSYSQRTEAFF.

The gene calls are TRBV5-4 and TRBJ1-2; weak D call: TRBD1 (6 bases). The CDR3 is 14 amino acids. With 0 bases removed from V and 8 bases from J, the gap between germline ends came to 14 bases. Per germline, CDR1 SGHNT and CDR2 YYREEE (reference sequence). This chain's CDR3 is CASSLGNRELGYTF. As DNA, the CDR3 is TGTGCCAGCAGCTTGGGAAACAGGGAACTCGGCTACACCTTC.

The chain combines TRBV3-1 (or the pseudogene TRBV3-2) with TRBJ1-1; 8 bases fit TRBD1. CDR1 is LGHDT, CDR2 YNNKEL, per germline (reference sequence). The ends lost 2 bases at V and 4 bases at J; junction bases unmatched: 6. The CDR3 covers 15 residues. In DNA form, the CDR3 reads TGTGCCAGCAGCCAACCGACAGGGGTAGGCACTGAAGCTTTCTTT. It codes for CASSQPTGVGTEAFF.

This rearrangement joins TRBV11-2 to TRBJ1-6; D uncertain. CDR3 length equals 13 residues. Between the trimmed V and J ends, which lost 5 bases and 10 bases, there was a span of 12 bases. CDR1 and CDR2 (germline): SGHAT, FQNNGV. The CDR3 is CASSPRRESPLHF. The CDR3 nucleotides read TGTGCCAGCAGCCCTCGGAGGGAATCACCCCTCCACTTT.

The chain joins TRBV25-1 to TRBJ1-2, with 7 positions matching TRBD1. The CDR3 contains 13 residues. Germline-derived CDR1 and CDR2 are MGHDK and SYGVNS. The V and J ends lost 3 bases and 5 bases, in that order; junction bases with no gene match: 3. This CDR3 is CASSDPGQYGYTF. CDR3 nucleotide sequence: TGTGCCAGCAGTGATCCGGGACAGTATGGCTACACCTTC.

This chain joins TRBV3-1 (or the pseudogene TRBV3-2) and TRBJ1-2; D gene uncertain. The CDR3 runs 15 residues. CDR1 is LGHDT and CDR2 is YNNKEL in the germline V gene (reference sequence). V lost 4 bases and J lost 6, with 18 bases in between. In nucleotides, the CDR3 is TGTGCCAGCAGCCCGAGGAAAGGATATTGGGATGGCTACACCTTC. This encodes CASSPRKGYWDGYTF.

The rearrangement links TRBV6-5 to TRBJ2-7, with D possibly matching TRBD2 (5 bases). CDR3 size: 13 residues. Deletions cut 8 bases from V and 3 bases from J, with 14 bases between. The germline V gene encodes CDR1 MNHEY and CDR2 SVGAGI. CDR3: CASLRRIDYEQYF. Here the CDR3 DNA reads TGTGCCAGCCTGAGGAGGATTGACTACGAGCAGTACTTC.

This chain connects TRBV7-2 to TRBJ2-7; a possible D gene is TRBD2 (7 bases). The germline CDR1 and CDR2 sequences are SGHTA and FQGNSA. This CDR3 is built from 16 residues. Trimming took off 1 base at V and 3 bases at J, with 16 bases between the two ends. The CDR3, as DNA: TGTGCCAGCAGCTTAGGCGCGGGGGCTGCGGGCTACGAGCAGTACTTC. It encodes CASSLGAGAAGYEQYF.